The next 25 T cell receptor beta chains were all read from a single sample in a study of regulatory T cells in long-lasting Graves disease. Building of the TCR beta libraries involved iRepertoire HTBI primers and Arm-PCR of CDR3 regions. MiXCR, run by TCRdb on the multiplex PCR reads, gives a single entry per CDR3 protein. Of about 610,000 distinct CDR3 sequences in the sample, around 15% were seen once. The sample's time point: newly diagnosed GD, antithyroid drugs for less than 3 months. From PBMCs, RNA was extracted and then used to make the TCR library. These records were also assigned to another study, of T cells in Graves' hyperthyroidism and ophthalmopathy.

This material consisted of peripheral blood mononuclear cells (PBMCs), taken at new diagnosis, from a patient treated with antithyroid drugs. Source of these receptors: a young man with Graves disease.

The V call is TRBV11-2, the J call TRBJ2-3, with D unclear. CDR1 SGHAT and CDR2 FQNNGV come from the germline V gene. V lost 5 bases, J lost 5 bases, and 8 bases lay in between. CDR3 length equals 12 residues. The CDR3 DNA is TGTGCCAGCAGCCGGGCCAGAGATACGCAGTATTTT. This translates into CASSRARDTQYF.

The genes are TRBV30 and TRBJ2-1; 11 nucleotides match TRBD2. CDR3 length: 13 amino acids. The germline V gene has CDR1 GTSNPN and CDR2 SVGIG (reference sequence). V lost 7 bases to trimming and J lost 7 bases; unmatched junction nucleotides: 6. DNA for the CDR3: TGTGCCTTGACTAGCGGGAACGGGAATGAGCAGTTCTTC. Protein: CALTSGNGNEQFF.

This clonotype was detected only a few times. The CDR3 DNA sequence: TGTGCCAGCAGCGCTAGCGGGAGGGCAGATACGCAGTATTTT. Protein sequence: CASSASGRADTQYF. V usage is TRBV9 and J usage is TRBJ2-3; 12 bases align to TRBD2. The germline CDR1 and CDR2 sequences are SGDLS and YYNGEE. After removal of 3 bases from V and 4 bases from J, the junction contained 0 bases not matched to a gene. The CDR3 has 14 amino acids.

The genes are TRBV6-2 or TRBV6-3 and TRBJ2-1; possible D gene TRBD2, 6 bases. V lost 2 bases and J 2 bases, leaving 16 bases between the germline ends. Germline lookup yields CDR1 MNHEY and CDR2 SVGEGT. The CDR3 has 17 residues. This CDR3 is CASSYRPGAGTYNEQFF. CDR3 nucleotides: TGTGCCAGCAGTTACAGACCGGGAGCGGGCACCTACAATGAGCAGTTCTTC.

The chain joins TRBV5-1 to TRBJ2-1, with TRBD2 identical over 12 bases. V trimming: 4 bases; J trimming: 6 bases; junction bases outside the gene matches: 5. There are 15 residues in the CDR3. Germline V CDR1 and CDR2: SGHRS, YFSETQ. DNA of the CDR3: TGCGCCAGCAGCCATACTAGCGGGAGGAGCAATGAGCAGTTCTTC. It yields the protein CASSHTSGRSNEQFF.

J is TRBJ1-3 and V is TRBV6-2 or TRBV6-3, with 7 bases matching TRBD1. Losses at the gene ends were 1 base for V and 0 bases for J; bases not matched to a gene: 9. Germline V CDR1 and CDR2: MNHEY, SVGEGT. The CDR3 runs to 18 residues. CDR3 nucleotides: TGTGCCAGCAGTTACTTTTCAGGGGGATCGTTCTCTGGAAACACCATATATTTT. Its protein is CASSYFSGGSFSGNTIYF.

The chain is built from TRBV11-2 and TRBJ2-3; D not certain. V shed 6 bases and J shed 1 base, with 11 bases lying between them. Per germline, CDR1 SGHAT and CDR2 FQNNGV. This CDR3 has 14 residues. The CDR3 spells CASSSEDRTDTQYF. The CDR3 DNA reads TGTGCCAGCAGTTCCGAGGATCGCACAGATACGCAGTATTTT.

This clonotype was detected many times. The chain recombines TRBV20-1 with TRBJ2-5; D ambiguous. The CDR3 is 10 amino acids. With 6 bases removed from V and 5 bases from J, the gap between germline ends came to 7 bases. Germline V gene data show CDR1 as DFQATT and CDR2 as SNEGSKA (reference sequence). CDR3 region: CSATEETQYF. The DNA for the CDR3 is TGCAGTGCGACGGAGGAGACCCAGTACTTC.

Many counts were recorded for this clonotype. The gene calls are TRBV7-9 and TRBJ1-2, with D unresolved. Trimming left V 1 base short and J 7 bases short, with 13 bases between. Per the germline V gene, CDR1 is SEHNR and CDR2 is FQNEAQ (reference sequence). CDR3 length: 14 amino acids. The CDR3 coding sequence is TGTGCCAGCAGCTTAGAGTTGGGAGGAGGTGGCTACACCTTC. This encodes CASSLELGGGGYTF.

The chain couples TRBV5-4 to TRBJ1-4; the D is unclear. CDR1 SGHNT and CDR2 YYREEE come from the germline V gene (reference sequence). This CDR3 is 16 amino acids long. V was cut by 0 bases and J by 0 bases, with 9 bases left in between. CDR3 sequence reads: CASSLGGIATNEKLFF. In DNA form, the CDR3 reads TGTGCCAGCAGCTTGGGCGGCATTGCAACTAATGAAAAACTGTTTTTT.

The chain is built from TRBV20-1 and TRBJ2-7; D unclear. V gave up 1 base and J gave up 3 bases, with 16 bases separating them. The CDR3 totals 15 residues. Germline-derived CDR1 and CDR2 are DFQATT and SNEGSKA (reference sequence). The CDR3 spells CSARGPDLLDYEQYF. The CDR3 region has the DNA TGCAGTGCTAGAGGCCCCGACTTGCTAGACTACGAGCAGTACTTC.

The chain couples TRBV3-1 to TRBJ2-7; 9 bases match TRBD2. V trimming: 1 base; J trimming: 3 bases; junction bases outside the gene matches: 7. This CDR3 is built from 16 residues. Germline lookup yields CDR1 LGHDT and CDR2 YNNKEL (reference sequence). For the CDR3, the DNA is TGTGCCAGCAGCCAAGGAGCGGGAGGCCCCGACTACGAGCAGTACTTC. Translating gives CASSQGAGGPDYEQYF.

Notes on this clonotype: At one of its ends the junction is not consistent with the germline gene, which may arise from a read error. The chain recombines TRBV5-1 with TRBJ2-7, with unresolved D. The CDR3 spans 13 residues. In germline, CDR1 is SGHRS, CDR2 YFSETQ. Here the CDR3 DNA reads TGTGCCAGCAGCCCAGTCGATCCCCACGAGCAGTACTTC. Amino acid sequence: CASSPVDPHEQYF.

This clonotype appeared many times. The rearrangement uses TRBV11-2 and TRBJ2-1; unclear D gene. The length of the CDR3 is 12 residues. Germline values: CDR1 SGHAT, CDR2 FQNNGV. V was trimmed by 0 bases and J by 9 bases, leaving 6 bases between them. CDR3 residues: CASSLDRREQFF. The CDR3 nucleotides read TGTGCCAGCAGCTTAGATCGTCGTGAGCAGTTCTTC.

This clonotype was observed many times. The rearrangement uses TRBV12-3 or TRBV12-4 and TRBJ2-1; D remains ambiguous. The CDR3 has 15 residues. The ends were cut back, 8 bases at V and 1 base at J, with 15 bases in the middle. The CDR3: CASRGPLPSYNEQFF. DNA for the CDR3: TGTGCCAGCCGAGGACCGCTTCCTTCCTACAATGAGCAGTTCTTC.

This clonotype was detected ten times or more. V is TRBV6-2 or TRBV6-3 and J is TRBJ2-5; weak D call: TRBD1 (6 bases). The V and J ends lost 5 bases and 4 bases respectively, with 17 bases between them. CDR3 length: 15 amino acids. Germline CDR1 MNHEY, CDR2 SVGEGT. CDR3 DNA sequence: TGTGCCAGCAGTCCCGAGACGGACAGCGGAGAGACCCAGTACTTC. Its protein product is CASSPETDSGETQYF.

In its sample, this clonotype was seen a few times. The chain recombines TRBV5-8 with TRBJ1-5, with 7 bases lining up with TRBD1. This CDR3 has 13 amino acids. From germline, CDR1 is SGHTS and CDR2 YDEGEE. The junction had 7 bases not matched to a gene; V was cut back by 4 bases and J by 9 bases. CDR3 residues: CASSTDRERPQHF. As DNA, the CDR3 is TGTGCCAGCAGCACTGACAGGGAAAGGCCCCAGCATTTT.

This sequence joins TRBV27 and TRBJ2-1; 9 bases are shared with TRBD1. The CDR3 sequence is 18 residues long. V gave up 4 bases and J gave up 0 bases; unmatched junction bases: 10. The V gene's germline CDR1 is MNHEY and CDR2 SMNVEV (reference sequence). The CDR3 here is CASSSGSGTGISYNEQFF. The CDR3 region has the DNA TGTGCCAGCAGTTCCGGATCCGGGACAGGGATCTCCTACAATGAGCAGTTCTTC.

The genes are TRBV7-3 and TRBJ2-2; TRBD1 matches 9 bases. CDR3 length equals 15 residues. V shed 5 bases and J 5 bases; nucleotides not matched to a gene: 6. Germline CDR1 reads SGHTA; CDR2 reads FQGTGA. The CDR3 DNA sequence: TGTGCCAGCAGCCCGGGGACAGGGATGACCGGGGAGCTGTTTTTT. This sequence encodes CASSPGTGMTGELFF. The entire variable domain, with the rest obtained from reference TRBV7-3 and TRBJ2-2, is as follows: GAGVSQTPSNKVTEKGKYVELRCDPISGHTALYWYRQSLGQGPEFLIYFQGTGAADDSGLPNDRFFAVRPEGSVSTLKIQRTERGDSAVYLCASSPGTGMTGELFFGEGSRLTVL.

The chain joins TRBV12-3 or TRBV12-4 to TRBJ1-3, with D uncertain. The CDR3 extends over 14 amino acids. V lost 6 bases and J 0 bases, leaving 9 bases between the germline ends. In DNA, the CDR3 is TGTGCCAGCAGCGGACGGTACTCTGGAAACACCATATATTTT. Residues: CASSGRYSGNTIYF.

The sample holds a few counts of this clonotype. A much larger clone lies a single base off, so this may be a read error. Because it lacks the conserved phenylalanine or tryptophan at the end, this CDR3 is likely a read error. The chain carries TRBV18 and TRBJ1-1; D might be TRBD1 (6 bases). V lost 2 bases and J 10 bases, leaving 11 bases between the germline ends. Germline V lookup: CDR1 KGHSH, CDR2 LQKENI. This CDR3 region has 12 residues. CDR3 nucleotides: TGTGCCAGCTCACCAGGTGGAGGGGGAGCTTTCCTT. As protein: CASSPGGGGAFL.

The table lists this clonotype with many counts. V usage is TRBV11-1 and J usage is TRBJ1-6; 8 nucleotides match TRBD1. V shed 4 bases, J shed 10 bases, and the junction held 15 bases outside the gene matches. Germline lookup yields CDR1 SGHAT and CDR2 FQDESV (reference sequence). The CDR3 loop spans 17 amino acids. The CDR3 nucleotides are TGTGCCAGCAGCTCCGTTACCGGGACAGGATTTGGCTCACCCCTCCACTTT. This encodes CASSSVTGTGFGSPLHF.

This clonotype was observed many times. V and J are TRBV2 and TRBJ2-1; 8 bases are shared with TRBD1. The CDR3 has 15 amino acids. Germline V gives CDR1 SNHLY, CDR2 FYNNEI. V was pared by 4 bases and J by 0 bases, with 2 bases of the junction left unmatched. The CDR3 DNA reads as TGTGCCAGCAGTGGGACAGGGAGCTCCTACAATGAGCAGTTCTTC. Translating gives CASSGTGSSYNEQFF.

A few counts support this clonotype. The chain has TRBV6-1 and TRBJ1-5; no firm D call. The CDR3 totals 14 residues. Germline V gives CDR1 MNHNS, CDR2 SASEGT. V was cut by 3 bases and J by 0 bases, with 6 bases left in between. The CDR3 bases are TGTGCCAGCAGTGAGAGCGGTAGCAATCAGCCCCAGCATTTT. Protein sequence: CASSESGSNQPQHF.

The gene calls are TRBV27 and TRBJ2-1; D gene unclear. This CDR3 spans 17 amino acids. With 1 base removed from V and 6 bases from J, the gap between germline ends came to 19 bases. The germline V gene encodes CDR1 MNHEY and CDR2 SMNVEV (reference sequence). Here the CDR3 reads CASSLYVRPPRVNEQFF. CDR3 in DNA: TGTGCCAGCAGTTTATATGTCCGACCCCCCCGGGTCAATGAGCAGTTCTTC.